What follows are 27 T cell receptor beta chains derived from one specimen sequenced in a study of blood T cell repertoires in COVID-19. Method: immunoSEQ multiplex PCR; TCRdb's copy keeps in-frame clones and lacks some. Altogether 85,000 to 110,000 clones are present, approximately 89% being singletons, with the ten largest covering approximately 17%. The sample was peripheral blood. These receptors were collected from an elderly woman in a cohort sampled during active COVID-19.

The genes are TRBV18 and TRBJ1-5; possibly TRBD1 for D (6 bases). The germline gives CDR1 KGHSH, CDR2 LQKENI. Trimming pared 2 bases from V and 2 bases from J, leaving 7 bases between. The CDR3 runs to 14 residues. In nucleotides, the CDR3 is TGTGCCAGCTCACCATCAGGGGGCAATCAGCCCCAGCATTTT. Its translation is CASSPSGGNQPQHF.

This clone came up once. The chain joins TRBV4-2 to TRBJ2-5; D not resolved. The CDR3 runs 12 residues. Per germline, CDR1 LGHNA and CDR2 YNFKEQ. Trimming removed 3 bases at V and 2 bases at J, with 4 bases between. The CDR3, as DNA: TGTGCCAGCAGCCATTCTCAAGAGACCCAGTACTTC. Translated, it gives CASSHSQETQYF.

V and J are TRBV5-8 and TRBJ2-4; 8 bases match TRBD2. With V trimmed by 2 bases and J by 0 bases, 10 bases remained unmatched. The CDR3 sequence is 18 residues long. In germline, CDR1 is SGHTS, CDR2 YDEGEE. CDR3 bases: TGTGCCAGCAGCTTTATGAGCGGGAGTCCTTTAGCCAAAAACATTCAGTACTTC. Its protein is CASSFMSGSPLAKNIQYF.

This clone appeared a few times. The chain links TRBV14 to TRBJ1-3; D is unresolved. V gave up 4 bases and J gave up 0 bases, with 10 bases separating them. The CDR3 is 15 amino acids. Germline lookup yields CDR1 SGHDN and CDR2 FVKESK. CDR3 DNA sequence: TGTGCCAGCAGCCCCAGGCCCTCCTCTGGAAACACCATATATTTT. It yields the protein CASSPRPSSGNTIYF.

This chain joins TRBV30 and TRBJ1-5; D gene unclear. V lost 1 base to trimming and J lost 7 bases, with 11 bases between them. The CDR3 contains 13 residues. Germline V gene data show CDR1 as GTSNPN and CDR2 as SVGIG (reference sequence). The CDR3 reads CAWSANAQQPQHF. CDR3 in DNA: TGTGCCTGGAGTGCTAATGCCCAACAGCCCCAGCATTTT.

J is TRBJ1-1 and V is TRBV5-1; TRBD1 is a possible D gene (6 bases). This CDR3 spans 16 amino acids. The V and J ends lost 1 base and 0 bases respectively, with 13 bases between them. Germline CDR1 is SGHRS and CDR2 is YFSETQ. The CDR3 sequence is CASSLRSGVMNTEAFF. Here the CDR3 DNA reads TGCGCCAGCAGCTTGAGGTCAGGGGTTATGAACACTGAAGCTTTCTTT.

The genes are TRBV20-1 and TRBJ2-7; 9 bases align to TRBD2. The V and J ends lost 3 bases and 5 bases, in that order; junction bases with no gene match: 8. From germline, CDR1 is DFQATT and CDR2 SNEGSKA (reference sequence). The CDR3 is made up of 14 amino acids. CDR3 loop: CSASLGTSRHEQYF. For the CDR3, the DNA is TGCAGTGCTAGTCTCGGGACTAGCAGGCACGAGCAGTACTTC.

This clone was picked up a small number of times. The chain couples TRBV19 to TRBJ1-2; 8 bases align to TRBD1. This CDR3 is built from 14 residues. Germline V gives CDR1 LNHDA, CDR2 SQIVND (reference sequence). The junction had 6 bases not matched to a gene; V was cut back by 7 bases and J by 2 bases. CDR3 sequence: CASNEGQGNYGYTF. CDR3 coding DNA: TGTGCCAGTAACGAAGGACAGGGAAACTATGGCTACACCTTC.

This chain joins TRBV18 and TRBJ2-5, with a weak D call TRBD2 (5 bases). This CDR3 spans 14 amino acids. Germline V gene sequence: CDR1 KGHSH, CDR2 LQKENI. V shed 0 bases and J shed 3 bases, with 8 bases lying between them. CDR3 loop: CASSPPYSEETQYF. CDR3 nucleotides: TGTGCCAGCTCACCACCGTATAGCGAAGAGACCCAGTACTTC.

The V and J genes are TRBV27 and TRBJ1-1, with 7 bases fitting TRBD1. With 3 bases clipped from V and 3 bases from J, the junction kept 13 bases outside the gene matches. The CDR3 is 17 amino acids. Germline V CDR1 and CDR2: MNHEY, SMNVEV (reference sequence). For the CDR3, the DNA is TGTGCCAGCAGTTTCCGGACAGGATTACAGTCGGACACTGAAGCTTTCTTT. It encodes CASSFRTGLQSDTEAFF.

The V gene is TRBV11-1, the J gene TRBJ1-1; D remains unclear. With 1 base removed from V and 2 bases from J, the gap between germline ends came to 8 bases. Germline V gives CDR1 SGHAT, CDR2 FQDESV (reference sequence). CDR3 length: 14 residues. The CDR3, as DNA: TGTGCCAGCAGCTTAGGGGCAGGTAACACTGAAGCTTTCTTT. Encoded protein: CASSLGAGNTEAFF. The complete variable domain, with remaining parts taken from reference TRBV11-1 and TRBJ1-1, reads EAEVAQSPRYKITEKSQAVAFWCDPISGHATLYWYRQILGQGPELLVQFQDESVVDDSQLPKDRFSAERLKGVDSTLKIQPAELGDSAMYLCASSLGAGNTEAFFGQGTRLTVV.

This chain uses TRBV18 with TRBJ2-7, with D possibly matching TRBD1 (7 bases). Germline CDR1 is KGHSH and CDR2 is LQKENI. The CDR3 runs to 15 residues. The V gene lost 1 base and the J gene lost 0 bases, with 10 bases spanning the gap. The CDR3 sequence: CASSPRGTVSYEQYF. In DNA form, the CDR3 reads TGTGCCAGCTCACCACGCGGGACAGTCTCCTACGAGCAGTACTTC.

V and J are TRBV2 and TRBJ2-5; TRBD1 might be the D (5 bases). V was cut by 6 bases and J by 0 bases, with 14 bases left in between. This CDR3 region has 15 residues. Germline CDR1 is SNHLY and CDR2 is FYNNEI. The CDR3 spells CASRPRRRDQETQYF. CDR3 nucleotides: TGTGCCAGCAGACCTAGACGCAGGGACCAAGAGACCCAGTACTTC.

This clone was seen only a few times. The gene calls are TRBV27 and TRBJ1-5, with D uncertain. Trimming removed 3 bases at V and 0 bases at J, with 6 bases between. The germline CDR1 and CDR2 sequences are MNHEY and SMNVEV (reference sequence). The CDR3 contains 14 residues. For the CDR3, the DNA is TGTGCCAGCAGTTTCAGGTATAGCAATCAGCCCCAGCATTTT. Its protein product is CASSFRYSNQPQHF.

The CDR3 reads CASSQSNNYGYTF. CDR3 nucleotide sequence: TGTGCCAGCAGTCAGTCGAATAACTATGGCTACACCTTC. The V call is TRBV5-4, the J call TRBJ1-2; D gene unclear. Trimming stripped 5 bases from V and 1 base from J, with 9 bases between. The CDR3 has 13 residues. Germline V gene sequence: CDR1 SGHNT, CDR2 YYREEE (reference sequence).

CDR3 sequence reads: CASSQIPGQSYEQYF. CDR3 nucleotides: TGTGCCAGCAGCCAAATCCCGGGACAGTCCTACGAGCAGTACTTC. The rearrangement joins TRBV28 to TRBJ2-7; 7 bases are a match to TRBD1. J lost 1 base, V lost 6 bases, and 9 bases had no gene match. The CDR3 is made up of 15 amino acids. From germline, CDR1 is MDHEN and CDR2 SYDVKM.

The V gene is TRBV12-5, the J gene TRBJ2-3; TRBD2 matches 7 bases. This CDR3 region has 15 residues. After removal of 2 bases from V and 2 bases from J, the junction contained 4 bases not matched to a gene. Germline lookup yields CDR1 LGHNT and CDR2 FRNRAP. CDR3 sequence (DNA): TGTGCTAGTGGTTTGACGGGGGGATCCACAGATACGCAGTATTTT. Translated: CASGLTGGSTDTQYF.

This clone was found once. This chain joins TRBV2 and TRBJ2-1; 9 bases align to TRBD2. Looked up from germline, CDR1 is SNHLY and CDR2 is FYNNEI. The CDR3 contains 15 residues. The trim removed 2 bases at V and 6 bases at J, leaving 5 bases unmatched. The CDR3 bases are TGTGCCAGCAGTGAACTCGCGGGGGGGCGCAATGAGCAGTTCTTC. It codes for CASSELAGGRNEQFF.

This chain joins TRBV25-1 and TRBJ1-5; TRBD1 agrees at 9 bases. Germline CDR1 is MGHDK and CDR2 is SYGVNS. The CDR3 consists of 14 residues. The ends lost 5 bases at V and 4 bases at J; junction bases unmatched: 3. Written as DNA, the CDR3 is TGTGCCAGCAGTCAGACAGGGGGAAATCAGCCCCAGCATTTT. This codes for CASSQTGGNQPQHF.

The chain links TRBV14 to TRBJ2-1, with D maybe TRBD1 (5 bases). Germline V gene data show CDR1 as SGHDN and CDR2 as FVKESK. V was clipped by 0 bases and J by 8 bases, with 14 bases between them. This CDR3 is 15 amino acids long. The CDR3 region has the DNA TGTGCCAGCAGCCAAGATTTGCAGGGCTTGGATGAGCAGTTCTTC. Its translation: CASSQDLQGLDEQFF. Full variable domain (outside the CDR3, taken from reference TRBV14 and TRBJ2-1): EAGVTQFPSHSVIEKGQTVTLRCDPISGHDNLYWYRRVMGKEIKFLLHFVKESKQDESGMPNNRFLAERTGGTYSTLKVQPAELEDSGVYFCASSQDLQGLDEQFFGPGTRLTVL.

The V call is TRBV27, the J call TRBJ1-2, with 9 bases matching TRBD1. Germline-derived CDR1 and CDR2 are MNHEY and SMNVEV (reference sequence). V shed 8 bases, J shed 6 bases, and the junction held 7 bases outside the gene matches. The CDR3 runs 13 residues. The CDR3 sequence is CASAPGTGNGYTF. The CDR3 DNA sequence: TGTGCCAGCGCCCCCGGGACAGGGAATGGCTACACCTTC.

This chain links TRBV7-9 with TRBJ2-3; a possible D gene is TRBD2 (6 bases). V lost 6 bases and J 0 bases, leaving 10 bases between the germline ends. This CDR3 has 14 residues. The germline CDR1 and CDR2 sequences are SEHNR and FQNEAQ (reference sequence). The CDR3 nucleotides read TGTGCCAGCAGTTCGGCGGGGAGCACAGATACGCAGTATTTT. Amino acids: CASSSAGSTDTQYF.

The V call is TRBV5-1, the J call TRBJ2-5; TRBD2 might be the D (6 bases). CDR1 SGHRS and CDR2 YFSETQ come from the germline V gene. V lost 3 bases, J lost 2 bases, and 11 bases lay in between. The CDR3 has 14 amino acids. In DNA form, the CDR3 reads TGCGCCAGCAGCTCGTTTAGCGGACAAGAGACCCAGTACTTC. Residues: CASSSFSGQETQYF.

The CDR3, as DNA: TGTGCCAGCAGAACACAGGGCAGGCTAAACAATGAGCAGTTCTTC. Protein: CASRTQGRLNNEQFF. The V call is TRBV27, the J call TRBJ2-1; perhaps TRBD1 as D (6 bases). The CDR3 totals 15 residues. Per the germline V gene, CDR1 is MNHEY and CDR2 is SMNVEV (reference sequence). V lost 6 bases, J lost 5 bases, and 17 bases lay in between.

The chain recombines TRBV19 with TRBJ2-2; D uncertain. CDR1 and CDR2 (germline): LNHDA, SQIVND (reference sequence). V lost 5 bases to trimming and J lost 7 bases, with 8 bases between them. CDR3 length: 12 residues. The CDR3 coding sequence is TGTGCCAGTAGTCCCCCGGGCGGGGAGCTGTTTTTT. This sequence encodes CASSPPGGELFF.

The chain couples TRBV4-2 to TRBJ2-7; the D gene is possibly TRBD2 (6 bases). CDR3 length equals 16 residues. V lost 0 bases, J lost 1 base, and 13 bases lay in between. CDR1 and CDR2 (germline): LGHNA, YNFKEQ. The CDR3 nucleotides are TGTGCCAGCAGCCAAGACCCCGGGAGCCCTTCCTACGAGCAGTACTTC. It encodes CASSQDPGSPSYEQYF.

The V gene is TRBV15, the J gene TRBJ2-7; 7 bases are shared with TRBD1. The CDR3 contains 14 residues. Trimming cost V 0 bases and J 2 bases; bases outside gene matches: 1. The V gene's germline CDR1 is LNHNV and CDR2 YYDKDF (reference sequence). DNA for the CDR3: TGTGCCACCAGCAGAGATCAGGGGGCCTACGAGCAGTACTTC. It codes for CATSRDQGAYEQYF.